This T cell receptor (beta chain) is from a study of blood T cell repertoires in COVID-19. In the original processing: By means of reference gene primer amplification, nucleated cell counts were estimated. Using immunoSEQ multiplex PCR, the repertoire was profiled, and TCRdb retains in-frame clones only, with some absent. Clone size and the V and J calls come from that table; the DNA yielded D and trimming. This sample carries 250,000 or so clones, around 87% of them seen once, and the ten largest clones take 2.1%. Source material: peripheral blood. This TCR came from a woman aged 60-70 years with COVID-19, enrolled during active disease.

DNA for the CDR3: TGTGCCAGCAGCCGGACAGGGGTTGACACCGGGGAGCTGTTTTTT. Its translation is CASSRTGVDTGELFF. This sequence joins TRBV11-3 and TRBJ2-2; 9 nucleotides line up with TRBD1. J lost 3 bases, V lost 5 bases, and 4 bases had no gene match. The CDR3 is made up of 15 amino acids. Germline CDR1 SGHNT, CDR2 YENEEA.